Following are 5 T cell receptor beta chains from one sample sequenced in a study of cytomegalovirus exposure and HLA in healthy donors. It was with 60 Vbeta and 13 Jbeta primers that the PCR ran. Profiling relied on immunoSEQ multiplex PCR, and the TCRdb table lists in-frame clones only, not all of them. The sample contains around 130,000 clones, roughly 85% of which appear only once. The sequenced material came from PBMCs. Source of these receptors: a woman in her twenties or thirties in good health and CMV-seropositive.

The chain links TRBV7-9 to TRBJ2-3, with TRBD2 identical over 11 bases. This CDR3 has 13 residues. The V segment lost 8 bases and the J segment 4 bases; nucleotides outside the gene matches: 2. Per the germline V gene, CDR1 is SEHNR and CDR2 is FQNEAQ (reference sequence). The CDR3, as DNA: TGTGCCAGCGGGACTAGCGGCCCAGATACGCAGTATTTT. This sequence encodes CASGTSGPDTQYF.

This rearrangement joins TRBV5-3 to TRBJ1-5; no reliable D call. TRBV5-3 is placed among ORFs of uncertain function. The V end was cut by 2 bases, the J end by 9 bases, with 15 bases between. The CDR3 has 14 residues. The CDR3 loop is CARSFWGGRWPQHF. As DNA, the CDR3 is TGTGCCAGAAGCTTCTGGGGAGGACGGTGGCCCCAGCATTTT.

CDR3 residues: CASGQTNYEQYF. The CDR3 DNA is TGTGCCTCGGGACAGACAAACTACGAGCAGTACTTC. The genes are TRBV30 and TRBJ2-5, with TRBD1 identical over 7 bases. The J call may be mistaken, given a closer DNA end match to TRBJ2-7. This CDR3 has 12 amino acids. CDR1 is GTSNPN and CDR2 is SVGIG in the germline V gene (reference sequence).

The table lists this clone with a few counts. The chain couples TRBV6-6 to TRBJ1-3, with a tentative D call TRBD1 (5 bases). In germline, CDR1 is MNHNY, CDR2 SVGAGI (reference sequence). The CDR3 contains 16 residues. Trimming left V 0 bases short and J 4 bases short, with 13 bases between. The DNA for the CDR3 is TGTGCCAGCAGTTACTCGACTCAGGGAGGAGGAAACACCATATATTTT. This translates into CASSYSTQGGGNTIYF.

This chain connects TRBV28 to TRBJ2-5, with 14 bases lining up with TRBD2. This CDR3 is built from 16 residues. V dropped 1 base and J dropped 4; count of bases not matched to a gene: 2. Germline lookup yields CDR1 MDHEN and CDR2 SYDVKM. CDR3 protein: CASSLLTSGRGETQYF. The CDR3 coding sequence is TGTGCCAGCAGTTTATTGACTAGCGGGAGGGGAGAGACCCAGTACTTC.